Presented here are 26 T cell receptor beta chains from one specimen sequenced in a study of blood T cell repertoires in COVID-19. TCRdb keeps only in-frame clones here, not all; method: immunoSEQ multiplex PCR. Among under 300,000 clones listed, roughly nine tenths were seen once. Sequenced sample: PBMCs or T cells enriched from blood (not recorded which). The origin of the receptors is a woman aged 50 to 60 who had recovered from COVID-19.

This rearrangement joins TRBV7-6 to TRBJ1-4; 8 bases fit TRBD1. CDR1 and CDR2 (germline): SGHVS, FNYEAQ. The CDR3 length is 17 residues. The V gene end was trimmed by 3 bases and the J gene end by 5 bases; junction bases not matched to a gene: 11. The CDR3 nucleotides are TGTGCCAGCAGCTTCTTCAGGGGGCGACGAAAAAATGAAAAACTGTTTTTT. It encodes CASSFFRGRRKNEKLFF.

As concerns this clone: Distinct nucleotide sequences in the sample also encode this CDR3. The chain employs TRBV28 and TRBJ1-2; weak D call: TRBD1 (5 bases). V dropped 5 bases and J dropped 8 bases, with 12 bases sitting between them. Looked up from germline, CDR1 is MDHEN and CDR2 is SYDVKM. The length of the CDR3 is 12 residues. The CDR3 nucleotides read TGTGCCAGCAGTACCCCAGGGTACGGCTACACCTTC. Encoded protein: CASSTPGYGYTF.

V gene TRBV3-1 (or the pseudogene TRBV3-2) combines with J gene TRBJ2-3, with 9 bases identical to TRBD2. This CDR3 comprises 15 residues. The germline V gene has CDR1 LGHDT and CDR2 YNNKEL (reference sequence). With V trimmed by 5 bases and J by 0 bases, 3 bases remained unmatched. The CDR3 here is CASSSSGASTDTQYF. In DNA form, the CDR3 reads TGTGCCAGCAGCTCTAGCGGGGCTAGCACAGATACGCAGTATTTT.

This chain joins TRBV6-4 and TRBJ1-4; maybe TRBD1 (6 bases). V lost 8 bases and J 3 bases, leaving 16 bases between the germline ends. The V gene's germline CDR1 is MRHNA and CDR2 SNTAGT. The CDR3 covers 15 residues. CDR3 nucleotide sequence: TGTGCCAGCCGGGACACTGGGGACCCTAATGAAAAACTGTTTTTT. Encoded protein: CASRDTGDPNEKLFF.

The chain carries TRBV7-9 and TRBJ2-1, with 9 bases aligning to TRBD2. Germline CDR1 reads SEHNR; CDR2 reads FQNEAQ (reference sequence). The CDR3 loop spans 14 amino acids. The CDR3 protein is CADGVSGSSSEQFF. In DNA form, the CDR3 reads TGTGCAGATGGGGTTAGCGGGAGTTCTAGTGAGCAGTTCTTC.

CDR3 in amino acids: CASSQLISNQPQHF. CDR3 DNA: TGCGCCAGCAGCCAATTAATTAGCAATCAGCCCCAGCATTTT. The chain is built from TRBV4-3 and TRBJ1-5; D is unclear. V was cut by 2 bases and J by 0 bases, with 5 bases left in between. CDR1 and CDR2 from the germline V gene are LGHNA and YSLEER. This CDR3 is built from 14 residues.

J is TRBJ1-3 and V is TRBV15; D remains ambiguous. Trimming took 1 base from V and 8 from J, leaving 12 bases between them. CDR3 length: 14 amino acids. The germline V gene encodes CDR1 LNHNV and CDR2 YYDKDF (reference sequence). The CDR3 DNA reads as TGTGCCACCAGCAGAGGGTGGAGTTGGGACACCATATATTTT. It codes for CATSRGWSWDTIYF.

This clone has just one count. The rearrangement uses TRBV19 and TRBJ2-7, with TRBD2 as a possible D gene (7 bases). The length of the CDR3 is 16 residues. CDR1 LNHDA and CDR2 SQIVND come from the germline V gene (reference sequence). Trimming left V 5 bases short and J 1 base short, with 18 bases between. CDR3 region: CASSGGGFRQSYEQYF. The CDR3 DNA follows: TGTGCCAGTAGTGGGGGGGGCTTCCGCCAATCCTACGAGCAGTACTTC.

V usage is TRBV4-1 and J usage is TRBJ1-3; TRBD1 might be the D (6 bases). Trimming cost V 0 bases and J 0 bases, with 15 bases left between them. Germline loops: CDR1 MGHRA, CDR2 YSYEKL. CDR3 length: 18 residues. The CDR3 bases are TGCGCCAGCAGCCAAGAGATAGCGACAGGATACTCTGGAAACACCATATATTTT. Protein product: CASSQEIATGYSGNTIYF.

The chain carries TRBV7-2 and TRBJ2-2; 16 nucleotides agree with TRBD2. The CDR3 length is 19 residues. Germline V gene data show CDR1 as SGHTA and CDR2 as FQGNSA. V shed 5 bases and J 0 bases; nucleotides not matched to a gene: 6. The CDR3 reads CASSPGTSGRAPNTGELFF. The CDR3 DNA sequence: TGTGCCAGCAGCCCGGGGACTAGCGGGAGGGCCCCGAACACCGGGGAGCTGTTTTTT.

The chain uses TRBV5-1 and TRBJ2-1; no firm D call. V lost 1 base and J lost 3, with 5 bases in between. The germline V gene encodes CDR1 SGHRS and CDR2 YFSETQ. The CDR3 is 13 amino acids. The CDR3 here is CASSLLLYNEQFF. The CDR3 DNA follows: TGCGCCAGCAGCTTGCTACTCTACAATGAGCAGTTCTTC.

The V gene is TRBV4-2, the J gene TRBJ1-6, with TRBD1 matching over 7 bases. Trimming removed 0 bases from V and 9 bases from J; junction bases left unmatched: 17. CDR1 and CDR2 (germline): LGHNA, YNFKEQ. This CDR3 is built from 19 residues. For the CDR3, the DNA is TGTGCCAGCAGCCAAGAGGCCCCCAGGGGGGCTAGTTCCTCTTCACCCCTCCACTTT. Translation gives CASSQEAPRGASSSSPLHF.

This rearrangement joins TRBV30 to TRBJ2-7; TRBD2 matches 12 bases. The V gene end was trimmed by 2 bases and the J gene end by 3 bases; junction bases not matched to a gene: 14. In germline, CDR1 is GTSNPN, CDR2 SVGIG (reference sequence). The CDR3 is 18 residues long. The CDR3: CAWSKEVGTSGLSYEQYF. For the CDR3, the DNA is TGTGCCTGGAGTAAGGAGGTTGGGACTAGCGGGTTGAGCTACGAGCAGTACTTC.

V is TRBV5-1 and J is TRBJ2-5, with 10 bases that match TRBD1. The germline CDR1 and CDR2 sequences are SGHRS and YFSETQ. The CDR3 loop spans 14 amino acids. The V gene end was trimmed by 4 bases and the J gene end by 5 bases; junction bases not matched to a gene: 5. CDR3 sequence (DNA): TGCGCCAGCAGCCCAAGGACAGGGGGTGAGACCCAGTACTTC. Translated: CASSPRTGGETQYF.

V gene TRBV6-5 combines with J gene TRBJ1-1; D is possibly TRBD1 (5 bases). The CDR3 has 13 residues. Germline V gene lookup returns CDR1 MNHEY and CDR2 SVGAGI. Trimming stripped 7 bases from V and 1 base from J, with 10 bases between. The CDR3 DNA reads TGTGCCAGCAAGGGGCCCAGGAACACTGAAGCTTTCTTT. Its protein product is CASKGPRNTEAFF.

The rearrangement links TRBV11-2 to TRBJ2-5; D ambiguous. Germline values: CDR1 SGHAT, CDR2 FQNNGV. This CDR3 has 11 amino acids. V was trimmed by 7 bases and J by 1 base, leaving 4 bases between them. The CDR3 loop reads CASTLQETQYF. CDR3 sequence (DNA): TGTGCCAGCACCCTCCAAGAGACCCAGTACTTC.

The chain carries TRBV27 and TRBJ1-1; D remains unclear. The CDR3 is 15 amino acids. Trimming took 5 bases from V and 3 from J, leaving 16 bases between them. Per the germline V gene, CDR1 is MNHEY and CDR2 is SMNVEV (reference sequence). The CDR3: CASSREVLPYTEAFF. In DNA form, the CDR3 reads TGTGCCAGCAGTCGCGAAGTTCTGCCCTACACTGAAGCTTTCTTT.

The chain carries TRBV5-6 and TRBJ1-4; tentatively, D is TRBD1 (6 bases). The germline gives CDR1 SGHDT, CDR2 YYEEEE. The CDR3 loop spans 17 amino acids. The germline V and J ends were trimmed by 2 bases and 3 bases, with 17 bases remaining between them. The CDR3 DNA reads TGTGCCAGCAGCTTTATTGGCAGGGGAGGGTCTAATGAAAAACTGTTTTTT. Translation: CASSFIGRGGSNEKLFF.

This clone was observed once. This chain joins TRBV9 and TRBJ2-5; 7 nucleotides line up with TRBD2. CDR1 is SGDLS, CDR2 YYNGEE, per germline. This CDR3 comprises 14 residues. Trimming cost V 2 bases and J 4 bases; bases outside gene matches: 5. The CDR3, as DNA: TGTGCCAGCAGCGTGGGTTCTAGCGGAGAGACCCAGTACTTC. It is translated as CASSVGSSGETQYF.

The chain has TRBV7-8 and TRBJ2-2; 8 bases are a match to TRBD2. The CDR3 sequence is 17 residues long. Germline CDR1 is SGHVS and CDR2 is FQNEAQ. The V segment lost 2 bases and the J segment 4 bases; nucleotides outside the gene matches: 9. CDR3 sequence: CASSLPREGHRTGELFF. The CDR3 DNA reads as TGTGCCAGCAGCTTACCTCGGGAGGGCCATCGCACCGGGGAGCTGTTTTTT.

The chain uses TRBV28 and TRBJ2-1; 16 bases fit TRBD2. The CDR3 runs to 20 residues. V shed 3 bases, J shed 7 bases, and the junction held 15 bases outside the gene matches. Per germline, CDR1 MDHEN and CDR2 SYDVKM. The CDR3 DNA is TGTGCCAGCAGTTTTCCCGGGCCGGGACTAGCGGGAGGGCCCTGGAATGAGCAGTTCTTC. Translation: CASSFPGPGLAGGPWNEQFF. Full variable domain (remainder filled in from reference TRBV28 and TRBJ2-1): DVKVTQSSRYLVKRTGEKVFLECVQDMDHENMFWYRQDPGLGLRLIYFSYDVKMKEKGDIPEGYSVSREKKERFSLILESASTNQTSMYLCASSFPGPGLAGGPWNEQFFGPGTRLTVL.

The chain combines TRBV4-3 with TRBJ2-7; 11 bases are a match to TRBD2. The V and J ends lost 0 bases and 4 bases, in that order; junction bases with no gene match: 5. This CDR3 comprises 16 residues. Germline V gene data show CDR1 as LGHNA and CDR2 as YSLEER. The DNA of the CDR3 is TGCGCCAGCAGCCAAGATTGGACTAGCGGGTCGTACGAGCAGTACTTC. It is translated as CASSQDWTSGSYEQYF.

This clone was found a few times. This chain links TRBV7-9 with TRBJ2-1; D is possibly TRBD2 (6 bases). Germline lookup yields CDR1 SEHNR and CDR2 FQNEAQ (reference sequence). Trimming took 2 bases from V and 6 from J, leaving 14 bases between them. The CDR3 sequence is 15 residues long. The CDR3 region has the DNA TGTGCCAGCAGCTTACCTCTTCGACTAGGCAATGAGCAGTTCTTC. Translation: CASSLPLRLGNEQFF.

This clone was detected a few times. The rearrangement joins TRBV19 to TRBJ1-1; unclear D gene. Germline CDR1 and CDR2: LNHDA and SQIVND (reference sequence). The CDR3 runs 15 residues. Trimming stripped 1 base from V and 6 bases from J, with 15 bases between. The CDR3 DNA is TGTGCCAGTAGTATAGCCCCCGGGAATGCTCCTGAAGCTTTCTTT. This sequence encodes CASSIAPGNAPEAFF.

The chain recombines TRBV29-1 with TRBJ1-1; 11 nucleotides align to TRBD1. This CDR3 region has 18 residues. Unmatched junction bases numbered 22, after V lost 4 bases and J lost 9 bases. Germline values: CDR1 SQVTM, CDR2 ANQGSEA. DNA for the CDR3: TGCAGCGTTGCGGGTTGGACAGGGGGCAAAAATTTCTTTCCCAAAGCTTTCTTT. As protein: CSVAGWTGGKNFFPKAFF.

The rearrangement joins TRBV10-3 to TRBJ2-1; D may be TRBD2 (6 bases). With 2 bases removed from V and 8 bases from J, the gap between germline ends came to 13 bases. Germline loops: CDR1 ENHRY, CDR2 SYGVKD. This CDR3 is 14 amino acids long. The CDR3 coding sequence is TGTGCCATCAGTGAGAAGGAGGGTCGGGATGAGCAGTTCTTC. Its protein product is CAISEKEGRDEQFF.